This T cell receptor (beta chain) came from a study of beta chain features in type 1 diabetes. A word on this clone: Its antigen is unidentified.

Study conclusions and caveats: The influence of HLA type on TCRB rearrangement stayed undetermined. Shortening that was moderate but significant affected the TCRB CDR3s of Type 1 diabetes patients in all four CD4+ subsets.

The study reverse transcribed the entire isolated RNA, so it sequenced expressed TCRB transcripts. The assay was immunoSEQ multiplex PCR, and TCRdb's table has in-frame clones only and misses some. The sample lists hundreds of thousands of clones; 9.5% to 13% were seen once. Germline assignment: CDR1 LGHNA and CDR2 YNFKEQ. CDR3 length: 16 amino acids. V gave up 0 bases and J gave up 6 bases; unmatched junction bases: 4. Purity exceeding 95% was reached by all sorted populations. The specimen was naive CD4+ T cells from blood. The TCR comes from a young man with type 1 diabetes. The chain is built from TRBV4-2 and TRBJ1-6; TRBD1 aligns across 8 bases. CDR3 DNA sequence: TGTGCCAGCAGCCAAGATCGACAGGGGAGTAATTCACCCCTCCACTTT. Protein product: CASSQDRQGSNSPLHF.